A single sample is the source of the 20 T cell receptor beta chains below, sequenced in a study of cytomegalovirus exposure and HLA in healthy donors. The PCR was carried out with 60 Vbeta primers and 13 Jbeta primers. Method: immunoSEQ multiplex PCR; TCRdb's copy keeps in-frame clones and lacks some. The data contain fewer than 150,000 clones, about 74% of them singletons. Sequenced sample: PBMCs. Receptor source: a woman aged 50 to 60 in good health and CMV-seropositive.

J is TRBJ2-7 and V is TRBV7-8; possible D gene TRBD2, 6 bases. Per the germline V gene, CDR1 is SGHVS and CDR2 is FQNEAQ. V lost 3 bases, J lost 7 bases, and 10 bases lay in between. The CDR3 is made up of 12 amino acids. CDR3 residues: CASSFSEGEQYF. In nucleotides, the CDR3 is TGTGCCAGCAGCTTCTCGGAGGGGGAGCAGTACTTC.

CDR3 DNA sequence: TGTGCCAGCAGCGGCGGGGGGTGGGAGACCCAGTACTTC. Its translation is CASSGGGWETQYF. The chain recombines TRBV2 with TRBJ2-5; the match to TRBD2 covers 8 bases. Germline V gene data show CDR1 as SNHLY and CDR2 as FYNNEI. Losses at the gene ends were 6 bases for V and 5 bases for J; bases not matched to a gene: 5. The CDR3 covers 13 residues.

The chain is built from TRBV10-1 and TRBJ2-3; 7 nucleotides agree with TRBD1. V shed 4 bases and J 2 bases; nucleotides not matched to a gene: 3. Germline V CDR1 and CDR2: WNHNN, SYGVQD (reference sequence). The CDR3 consists of 14 residues. The CDR3 DNA sequence: TGCGCCAGCAGTGGGGGGACAGACACAGATACGCAGTATTTT. Protein product: CASSGGTDTDTQYF.

The V call is TRBV7-2, the J call TRBJ2-1; 7 bases are a match to TRBD2. V shed 3 bases and J 6 bases; nucleotides not matched to a gene: 8. The CDR3 consists of 15 residues. CDR1 is SGHTA, CDR2 FQGNSA, per germline. The CDR3 sequence is CASSFLGLGANEQFF. For the CDR3, the DNA is TGTGCCAGCAGCTTCCTCGGACTAGGCGCCAATGAGCAGTTCTTC.

This sequence joins TRBV5-6 and TRBJ2-7, with 11 bases identical to TRBD1. V gave up 6 bases and J gave up 3 bases; unmatched junction bases: 2. The CDR3 totals 13 residues. Germline CDR1 SGHDT, CDR2 YYEEEE. CDR3 loop: CASTGTGGYEQYF. The CDR3 region has the DNA TGTGCCAGCACCGGGACAGGGGGCTACGAGCAGTACTTC.

Comments on this clone: At one end, the junction sequence differs from germline, possibly due to a read error. The chain employs TRBV7-9 and TRBJ2-7, with a tentative D call TRBD2 (5 bases). This CDR3 has 14 amino acids. Germline CDR1 SEHNR, CDR2 FQNEAQ (reference sequence). CDR3 residues: CSSSPTEGKGEQYF. Written as DNA, the CDR3 is TGTTCCAGCAGCCCCACCGAGGGCAAGGGCGAGCAGTACTTC.

This clone has a single count. The V call is TRBV19, the J call TRBJ1-4; no reliable D call. The germline CDR1 and CDR2 sequences are LNHDA and SQIVND (reference sequence). This CDR3 is 13 amino acids long. V was cut by 8 bases and J by 3 bases, with 10 bases left in between. The CDR3 here is CASDRGANEKLFF. The CDR3 DNA reads TGTGCCAGTGACCGCGGAGCTAATGAAAAACTGTTTTTT.

This clone was observed a handful of times. This rearrangement joins TRBV19 to TRBJ2-7, with D perhaps TRBD1 (6 bases). This CDR3 has 14 residues. Germline V gene sequence: CDR1 LNHDA, CDR2 SQIVND (reference sequence). V was trimmed by 5 bases and J by 4 bases, leaving 15 bases between them. In DNA form, the CDR3 reads TGTGCCAGTAGTCCGCAGGGGACCTCTTACGAGCAGTACTTC. It translates to CASSPQGTSYEQYF.

In its sample, this clone was seen a few times. The chain combines TRBV9 with TRBJ2-2; D is perhaps TRBD2 (6 bases). Germline CDR1 and CDR2: SGDLS and YYNGEE. Trimming cost V 1 base and J 2 bases, with 12 bases left between them. The CDR3 length is 16 residues. CDR3 sequence reads: CASSVRGDDNTGELFF. The CDR3 DNA sequence: TGTGCCAGCAGCGTACGCGGGGACGACAACACCGGGGAGCTGTTTTTT.

The CDR3 DNA sequence: TGTGCCAGCAGCTTAGGGGTGACTGGGAACACCGGGGAGCTGTTTTTT. Encoded protein: CASSLGVTGNTGELFF. The chain has TRBV7-9 and TRBJ2-2, with D unclear. The CDR3 runs to 16 residues. Germline CDR1 and CDR2: SEHNR and FQNEAQ (reference sequence). V was shortened by 1 base and J by 1 base, with 10 bases between the two germline ends.

The CDR3 nucleotides are TGCGCCAGCAGGGCGGGGGAGGAGTGCAATCAGCCCCAGCATTTT. Translated: CASRAGEECNQPQHF. This chain uses TRBV10-1 with TRBJ1-5, with D perhaps matching TRBD1 (5 bases). Germline V CDR1 and CDR2: WNHNN, SYGVQD (reference sequence). V was pared by 6 bases and J by 2 bases, with 14 bases between. The CDR3 has 15 residues.

The gene calls are TRBV29-1 and TRBJ1-2; no definite D call. From germline, CDR1 is SQVTM and CDR2 ANQGSEA. This CDR3 has 10 amino acids. Trimming left V 5 bases short and J 7 bases short, with 8 bases between. The CDR3 sequence: CSVRAGGYTF. The CDR3 DNA is TGCAGCGTTAGGGCGGGTGGCTACACCTTC.

The chain uses TRBV6-5 and TRBJ1-5; D not certain. V lost 7 bases, J lost 4 bases, and 14 bases lay in between. The CDR3 contains 14 residues. Germline values: CDR1 MNHEY, CDR2 SVGAGI. The CDR3 DNA reads TGTGCCAGCATGGGGTGGGGAGGTAATCAGCCCCAGCATTTT. Translating gives CASMGWGGNQPQHF.

This clone was seen a few times. This sample includes further DNA sequences coding for the same CDR3. The chain employs TRBV9 and TRBJ2-5; 8 nucleotides match TRBD2. The V gene's germline CDR1 is SGDLS and CDR2 YYNGEE. The V and J ends lost 4 bases and 2 bases, in that order; junction bases with no gene match: 7. This CDR3 spans 15 amino acids. The CDR3: CASSSRGGAQETQYF. CDR3 DNA: TGTGCCAGCAGCTCCCGGGGGGGGGCGCAAGAGACCCAGTACTTC.

This clone has only a few counts. V is TRBV6-5 and J is TRBJ1-4; TRBD1 might be the D (6 bases). CDR3 length: 12 residues. Between the trimmed V and J ends, which lost 6 bases and 8 bases, there was a span of 10 bases. Germline CDR1 and CDR2: MNHEY and SVGAGI. The CDR3 protein is CASRRGGEKLFF. Written as DNA, the CDR3 is TGTGCCAGCAGGAGGGGGGGGGAAAAACTGTTTTTT.

CDR3 sequence reads: CASSLTHQETQYF. CDR3 nucleotides: TGCGCCAGCAGCTTAACTCACCAAGAGACCCAGTACTTC. The chain is built from TRBV5-1 and TRBJ2-5; no clear D. CDR3 size: 13 residues. Germline lookup yields CDR1 SGHRS and CDR2 YFSETQ. The germline V and J ends were trimmed by 2 bases and 0 bases, with 5 bases remaining between them. Full variable domain (missing parts from reference TRBV5-1 and TRBJ2-5): KAGVTQTPRYLIKTRGQQVTLSCSPISGHRSVSWYQQTPGQGLQFLFEYFSETQRNKGNFPGRFSGRQFSNSRSEMNVSTLELGDSALYLCASSLTHQETQYFGPGTRLLVL.

This clone has a single count. This chain links TRBV7-8 with TRBJ1-1; D perhaps matches TRBD1 (5 bases). CDR1 and CDR2 from the germline V gene are SGHVS and FQNEAQ. CDR3 length: 17 amino acids. Trimming removed 1 base from V and 4 bases from J, with 19 bases in between. CDR3 nucleotides: TGTGCCAGCAGCTTAGAGGGCCAGGGCGGCACTTTCACTGAAGCTTTCTTT. Protein sequence: CASSLEGQGGTFTEAFF.

The chain combines TRBV2 with TRBJ2-5; 7 nucleotides match TRBD1. V lost 6 bases, J lost 3 bases, and 10 bases stayed unmatched. This CDR3 comprises 15 residues. The V gene's germline CDR1 is SNHLY and CDR2 FYNNEI. The CDR3 coding sequence is TGTGCCAGCAGCCTAGACAGGGCGGCGAAAGAGACCCAGTACTTC. Its translation is CASSLDRAAKETQYF.

This chain uses TRBV6-6 with TRBJ2-2; possibly TRBD2 for D (5 bases). V lost 0 bases and J lost 4, with 12 bases in between. This CDR3 is built from 16 residues. The germline CDR1 and CDR2 sequences are MNHNY and SVGAGI (reference sequence). The CDR3 DNA is TGTGCCAGCAGTTACTCGGGGAGAACGTTCACCGGGGAGCTGTTTTTT. Its protein product is CASSYSGRTFTGELFF.

This clone was detected a few times. The chain combines TRBV5-5 with TRBJ1-4, with TRBD1 as a possible D gene (5 bases). The length of the CDR3 is 15 residues. The V gene's germline CDR1 is SGHKS and CDR2 YYEKEE (reference sequence). With 7 bases removed from V and 8 bases from J, the gap between germline ends came to 21 bases. The CDR3 protein is CASGPGPGIREKLFF. CDR3 DNA sequence: TGTGCCAGCGGACCCGGCCCAGGGATCCGAGAAAAACTGTTTTTT.